Sequencing of this T cell receptor beta chain was carried out in a study of T cells after yellow fever vaccination. TCRdb recomputed calls from the 5' RACE reads with MiXCR, one row per CDR3 protein. The repertoire holds about 160,000 distinct CDR3 sequences, approximately 9.9% seen once, with approximately 35% in the top ten. General study points: One caveat is that FACS-sorted repertoires could contain abundant clonotypes contaminating from the bulk population.

About this clonotype itself: Its antigen is unidentified.

The CDR3 has 13 residues. V was cut by 5 bases and J by 6 bases, with 16 bases left in between. Germline loops: CDR1 SQVTM, CDR2 ANQGSEA. The material was CD8+ T cells sorted from PBMCs, obtained 45 days after the yellow fever booster vaccination. This chain uses TRBV29-1 with TRBJ1-1; D is unresolved. This TCR was sampled from a man aged 18 to 29 who received the YFV17D yellow fever vaccine. CDR3 DNA sequence: TGCAGCGTTCTTACGTATCATCTGGCTGAAGCTTTCTTT. Translation gives CSVLTYHLAEAFF. The full variable domain, in which reference TRBV29-1 and TRBJ1-1 provide the parts outside the CDR3, is SAVISQKPSRDICQRGTSLTIQCQVDSQVTMMFWYRQQPGQSLTLIATANQGSEATYESGFVIDKFPISRPNLTFSTLTVSNMSPEDSSIYLCSVLTYHLAEAFFGQGTRLTVV.